The 2 T cell receptor beta chains listed next were all sequenced from one sample in a study of OX40 agonist ivuxolimab in advanced cancers. Libraries were constructed by the immunoSEQ multiplex PCR assay. TCRdb holds this immuneACCESS table with in-frame rearrangements only. Some clones are missing; in checked studies, unresolved V genes explain under half, and the rest has no known cause. For this sample there are over 150,000 clones; 94% appear just once. The ten most abundant clones make up around 0.33% of the sample. Sample: CD4+ or CD8+ T cells sorted from blood, taken in a trial of the OX40 agonist ivuxolimab. The receptor source for this set is an adult with an advanced solid tumor such as melanoma, head and neck, liver or kidney cancer.

The chain joins TRBV27 to TRBJ1-4, with a weak D call TRBD1 (5 bases). The length of the CDR3 is 14 residues. Trimming shortened V by 10 bases and J by 3 bases, and 15 bases separated the two germline ends. Germline loops: CDR1 MNHEY, CDR2 SMNVEV (reference sequence). CDR3 region: CATRKGWANEKLFF. In DNA, the CDR3 is TGTGCCACCAGGAAGGGGTGGGCTAATGAAAAACTGTTTTTT.

The chain uses TRBV6-5 and TRBJ1-2; tentative D call: TRBD1 (6 bases). Deletions cut 2 bases from V and 7 bases from J, with 14 bases between. The CDR3 extends over 14 amino acids. CDR1 is MNHEY and CDR2 is SVGAGI in the germline V gene. Written as DNA, the CDR3 is TGTGCCAGCAGTTACACACAACAGGGAGGTGGCTACACCTTC. Encoded protein: CASSYTQQGGGYTF.